The 17 T cell receptor beta chains in this list originate from one sample, sequenced in a study of early T cells in non-severe SARS-CoV-2 infection. Via MiXCR, TCRdb re-called the 5' RACE reads, giving one row per CDR3 protein. The table includes roughly 47,000 distinct CDR3 sequences, around 23% detected once. The source was whole blood, collected at baseline. Receptor source: an adult who was a healthcare worker with PCR-confirmed SARS-CoV-2 infection or an uninfected control (not recorded which).

This chain uses TRBV24-1 with TRBJ2-2; D is unclear. In germline, CDR1 is KGHDR, CDR2 SFDVKD. CDR3 length: 13 amino acids. V was pared by 4 bases and J by 4 bases, with 6 bases between. The CDR3, as DNA: TGTGCCACCAGTGAAGGGTCCACCGGGGAGCTGTTTTTT. Its translation: CATSEGSTGELFF.

This sequence joins TRBV6-2 or TRBV6-3 and TRBJ1-1; D is unclear. The CDR3 is 14 amino acids. V gave up 7 bases and J gave up 0 bases, with 12 bases separating them. The germline V gene has CDR1 MNHEY and CDR2 SVGEGT. The CDR3 DNA follows: TGTGCCAGCACGCCCCAACGAGTGAACACTGAAGCTTTCTTT. Encoded protein: CASTPQRVNTEAFF.

V gene TRBV7-6 combines with J gene TRBJ2-5; the match to TRBD1 covers 9 bases. Unmatched junction bases numbered 9, after V lost 5 bases and J lost 5 bases. Germline V gene lookup returns CDR1 SGHVS and CDR2 FNYEAQ. This CDR3 has 15 residues. The CDR3 region is CASSKWTGDAETQYF. The CDR3 nucleotides read TGTGCCAGCAGCAAATGGACAGGGGACGCGGAGACCCAGTACTTC.

This clonotype was observed a few times. The chain links TRBV19 to TRBJ2-2; 11 bases align to TRBD1. CDR1 LNHDA and CDR2 SQIVND come from the germline V gene (reference sequence). This CDR3 spans 18 amino acids. V dropped 5 bases and J dropped 0; count of bases not matched to a gene: 8. The DNA for the CDR3 is TGTGCCAGTAGTTCGACGGGGACAGGGGGACCGAACACCGGGGAGCTGTTTTTT. Its translation is CASSSTGTGGPNTGELFF.

The chain uses TRBV29-1 and TRBJ2-2; D is uncertain. This CDR3 spans 11 amino acids. Germline lookup yields CDR1 SQVTM and CDR2 ANQGSEA. The V and J ends lost 4 bases and 7 bases respectively, with 7 bases between them. CDR3 protein: CSVVLIGELFF. In nucleotides, the CDR3 is TGCAGCGTTGTTCTCATCGGGGAGCTGTTTTTT.

The chain combines TRBV7-3 with TRBJ2-1; 7 bases line up with TRBD2. J gave up 3 bases and V 6 bases, and 8 bases lay outside the gene matches. There are 15 residues in the CDR3. Germline V gene lookup returns CDR1 SGHTA and CDR2 FQGTGA. The CDR3 DNA follows: TGTGCCAGCAGTTCCGGGAGCGGGGTCTACAATGAGCAGTTCTTC. This gives the protein CASSSGSGVYNEQFF.

V and J are TRBV27 and TRBJ1-2, with D unclear. Looked up from germline, CDR1 is MNHEY and CDR2 is SMNVEV (reference sequence). The CDR3 runs to 15 residues. V lost 0 bases, J lost 4 bases, and 12 bases lay in between. CDR3 nucleotide sequence: TGTGCCAGCAGTTTATCTGTTCCGGGGATCTATGGCTACACCTTC. It encodes CASSLSVPGIYGYTF.

In this sample, this clonotype turned up many times. This chain connects TRBV28 to TRBJ2-7; D unclear. The V and J ends lost 3 bases and 0 bases respectively, with 12 bases between them. CDR1 MDHEN and CDR2 SYDVKM come from the germline V gene. CDR3 length: 15 residues. This chain's CDR3 is CASSFMGTRSYEQYF. In DNA form, the CDR3 reads TGTGCCAGCAGTTTTATGGGCACACGCTCCTACGAGCAGTACTTC.

This clonotype was detected only a few times. The chain couples TRBV20-1 to TRBJ2-4; D gene uncertain. The germline V and J ends were trimmed by 1 base and 2 bases, with 12 bases remaining between them. CDR3 length: 15 residues. CDR1 and CDR2 (germline): DFQATT, SNEGSKA (reference sequence). The CDR3 protein is CSARAYTGSKNIQYF. Here the CDR3 DNA reads TGCAGTGCTAGAGCATACACCGGGTCCAAAAACATTCAGTACTTC.

This chain uses TRBV4-1 with TRBJ2-7; a weak D match, TRBD1 (6 bases). CDR3 size: 15 residues. Germline loops: CDR1 MGHRA, CDR2 YSYEKL. V gave up 2 bases and J gave up 2 bases, with 13 bases separating them. The DNA for the CDR3 is TGCGCCAGCAGCCAACCGGGACAAAATCCCTACGAGCAGTACTTC. Translation gives CASSQPGQNPYEQYF.

The chain uses TRBV20-1 and TRBJ1-2; maybe TRBD1 (5 bases). The V gene lost 6 bases and the J gene lost 8 bases, with 10 bases spanning the gap. Germline V gives CDR1 DFQATT, CDR2 SNEGSKA (reference sequence). The CDR3 covers 10 residues. The CDR3 here is CSARTSGYTF. CDR3 nucleotide sequence: TGCAGTGCGAGGACATCAGGCTACACCTTC.

This chain links TRBV20-1 with TRBJ1-5; possibly TRBD1 for D (5 bases). The V gene lost 2 bases and the J gene lost 4 bases, with 9 bases spanning the gap. The CDR3 covers 13 residues. Germline assignment: CDR1 DFQATT and CDR2 SNEGSKA (reference sequence). The CDR3: CSARQGPNQPQHF. The DNA of the CDR3 is TGCAGTGCTAGACAGGGCCCAAATCAGCCCCAGCATTTT.

This clonotype came up a few times. This chain links TRBV20-1 with TRBJ2-7, with a tentative D call TRBD2 (5 bases). CDR3 size: 13 residues. Trimming pared 0 bases from V and 2 bases from J, leaving 8 bases between. Per germline, CDR1 DFQATT and CDR2 SNEGSKA (reference sequence). CDR3 sequence (DNA): TGCAGTGCTAGAGATTACGGGGCCTACGAGCAGTACTTC. Translation gives CSARDYGAYEQYF.

The rearrangement joins TRBV10-1 to TRBJ2-7, with D possibly matching TRBD1 (6 bases). Germline values: CDR1 WNHNN, CDR2 SYGVQD (reference sequence). There are 13 residues in the CDR3. V was cut by 5 bases and J by 2 bases, with 10 bases left in between. The CDR3 DNA is TGCGCCAGCAGTCCAGGGACAACCTACGAGCAGTACTTC. This codes for CASSPGTTYEQYF.

The V and J genes are TRBV5-6 and TRBJ2-5; TRBD1 aligns across 10 bases. V was clipped by 3 bases and J by 5 bases; unmatched bases: 10. Looked up from germline, CDR1 is SGHDT and CDR2 is YYEEEE. CDR3 size: 16 residues. CDR3 in amino acids: CASSSGQGRPEETQYF. The CDR3 DNA follows: TGTGCCAGCAGCTCGGGACAGGGGCGTCCCGAGGAGACCCAGTACTTC.

This clonotype was counted between two and nine times. The chain joins TRBV4-1 to TRBJ2-7, with D hard to call. The V gene lost 0 bases and the J gene lost 2 bases, with 8 bases spanning the gap. Germline V lookup: CDR1 MGHRA, CDR2 YSYEKL. This CDR3 has 14 amino acids. CDR3 coding DNA: TGCGCCAGCAGCCAAGATGGAGCCCCCTACGAGCAGTACTTC. Translated, it gives CASSQDGAPYEQYF.

On this clonotype: At one boundary the junction diverges from the germline segment, which might be a read error. The CDR3 nucleotides read TGTGCCAGCAGTTCATCGCACTCCGGGACCCCTGGATACACCATATATTTT. Amino acids: CASSSSHSGTPGYTIYF. V and J are TRBV12-3 or TRBV12-4 and TRBJ1-3, with D perhaps TRBD1 (5 bases). The CDR3 is made up of 17 amino acids.